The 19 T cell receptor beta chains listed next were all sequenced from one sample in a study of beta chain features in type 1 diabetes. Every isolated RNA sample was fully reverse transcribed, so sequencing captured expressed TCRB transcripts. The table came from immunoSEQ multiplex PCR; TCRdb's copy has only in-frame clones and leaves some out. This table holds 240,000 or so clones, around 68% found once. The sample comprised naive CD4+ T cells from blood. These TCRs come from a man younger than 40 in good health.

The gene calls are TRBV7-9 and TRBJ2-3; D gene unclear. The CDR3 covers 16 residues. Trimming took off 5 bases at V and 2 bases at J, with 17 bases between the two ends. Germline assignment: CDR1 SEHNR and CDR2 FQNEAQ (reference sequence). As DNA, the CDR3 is TGTGCCAGCAGCCCCCGTGGCGGCAAGTTCACAGATACGCAGTATTTT. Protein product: CASSPRGGKFTDTQYF.

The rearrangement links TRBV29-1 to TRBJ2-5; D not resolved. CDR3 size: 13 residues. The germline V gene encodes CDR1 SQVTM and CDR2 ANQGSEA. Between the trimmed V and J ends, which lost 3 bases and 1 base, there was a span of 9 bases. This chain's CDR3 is CSVEFSIQETQYF. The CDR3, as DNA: TGCAGCGTTGAGTTTAGCATCCAAGAGACCCAGTACTTC.

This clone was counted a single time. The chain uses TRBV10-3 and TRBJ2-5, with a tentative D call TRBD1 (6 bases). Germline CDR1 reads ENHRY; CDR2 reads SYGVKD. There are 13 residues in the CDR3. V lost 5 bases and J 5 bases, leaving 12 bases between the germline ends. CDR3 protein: CAISYRVEETQYF. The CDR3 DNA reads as TGTGCCATCAGTTACAGGGTGGAGGAGACCCAGTACTTC.

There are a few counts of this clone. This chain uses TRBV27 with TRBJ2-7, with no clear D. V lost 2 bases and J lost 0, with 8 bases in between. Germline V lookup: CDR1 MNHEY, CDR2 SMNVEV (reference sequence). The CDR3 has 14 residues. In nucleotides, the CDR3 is TGTGCCAGCAGTTTAAGTTACTACTCCTACGAGCAGTACTTC. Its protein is CASSLSYYSYEQYF.

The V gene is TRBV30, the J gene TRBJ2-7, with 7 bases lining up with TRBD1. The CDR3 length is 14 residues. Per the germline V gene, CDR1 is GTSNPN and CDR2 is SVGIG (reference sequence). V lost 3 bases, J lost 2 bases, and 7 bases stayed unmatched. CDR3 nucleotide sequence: TGTGCCTGGAGGGTACCAGGGGGTCCCTACGAGCAGTACTTC. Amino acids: CAWRVPGGPYEQYF.

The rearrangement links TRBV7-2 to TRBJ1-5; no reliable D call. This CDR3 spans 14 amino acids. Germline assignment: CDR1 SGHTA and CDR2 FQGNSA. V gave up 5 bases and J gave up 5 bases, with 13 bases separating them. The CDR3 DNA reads TGTGCCAGCAGCACCCGGAGGGTCGATCAGCCCCAGCATTTT. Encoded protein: CASSTRRVDQPQHF.

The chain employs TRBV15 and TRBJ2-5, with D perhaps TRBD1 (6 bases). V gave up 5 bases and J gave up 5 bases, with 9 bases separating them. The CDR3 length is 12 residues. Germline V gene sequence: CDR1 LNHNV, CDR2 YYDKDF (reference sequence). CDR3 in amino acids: CATSGGGETQYF. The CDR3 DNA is TGTGCCACCAGCGGGGGCGGCGAGACCCAGTACTTC.

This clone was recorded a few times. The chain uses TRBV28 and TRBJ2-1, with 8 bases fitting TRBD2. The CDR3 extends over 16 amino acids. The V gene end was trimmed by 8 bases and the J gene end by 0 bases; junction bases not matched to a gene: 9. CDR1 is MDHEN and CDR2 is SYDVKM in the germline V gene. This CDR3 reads CASRDNSGSSYNEQFF. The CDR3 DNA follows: TGTGCCAGCCGGGACAACAGCGGGAGCTCCTACAATGAGCAGTTCTTC. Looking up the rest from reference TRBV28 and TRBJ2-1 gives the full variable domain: DVKVTQSSRYLVKRTGEKVFLECVQDMDHENMFWYRQDPGLGLRLIYFSYDVKMKEKGDIPEGYSVSREKKERFSLILESASTNQTSMYLCASRDNSGSSYNEQFFGPGTRLTVL.

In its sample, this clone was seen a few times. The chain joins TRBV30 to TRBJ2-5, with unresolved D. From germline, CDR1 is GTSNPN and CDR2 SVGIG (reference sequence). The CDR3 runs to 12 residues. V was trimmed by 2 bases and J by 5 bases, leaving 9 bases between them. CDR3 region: CAWSISLETQYF. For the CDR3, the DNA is TGTGCCTGGAGTATTAGCTTGGAGACCCAGTACTTC.

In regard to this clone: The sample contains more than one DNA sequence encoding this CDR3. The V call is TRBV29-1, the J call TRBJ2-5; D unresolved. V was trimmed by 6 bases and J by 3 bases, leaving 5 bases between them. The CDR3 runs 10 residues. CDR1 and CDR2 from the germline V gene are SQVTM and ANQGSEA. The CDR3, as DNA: TGCAGCGTGGTCGAAGAGACCCAGTACTTC. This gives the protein CSVVEETQYF.

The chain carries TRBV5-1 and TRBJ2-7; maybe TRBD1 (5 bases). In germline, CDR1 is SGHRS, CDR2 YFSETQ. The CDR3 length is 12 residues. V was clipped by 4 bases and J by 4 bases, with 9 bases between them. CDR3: CASSQGIYEQYF. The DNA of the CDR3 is TGCGCCAGCAGCCAGGGAATATACGAGCAGTACTTC.

The DNA of the CDR3 is TGTGCCTGGACACCCGTAGCGGGGGGCACGCAGTATTTT. It specifies CAWTPVAGGTQYF. The chain combines TRBV30 with TRBJ2-3, with 10 bases fitting TRBD2. The V and J ends lost 4 bases and 9 bases, in that order; junction bases with no gene match: 7. Germline V gives CDR1 GTSNPN, CDR2 SVGIG (reference sequence). This CDR3 is 13 amino acids long. Supplemented by reference TRBV30 and TRBJ2-3, the full variable domain reads SQTIHQWPATLVQPVGSPLSLECTVEGTSNPNLYWYRQAAGRGLQLLFYSVGIGQISSEVPQNLSASRPQDRQFILSSKKLLLSDSGFYLCAWTPVAGGTQYFGPGTRLTVL.

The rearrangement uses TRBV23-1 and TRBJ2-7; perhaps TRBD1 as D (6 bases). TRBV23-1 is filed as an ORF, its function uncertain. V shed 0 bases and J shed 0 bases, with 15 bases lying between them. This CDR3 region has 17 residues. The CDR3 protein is CASSQSAQGLSSYEQYF. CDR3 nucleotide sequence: TGCGCCAGCAGTCAATCGGCGCAGGGGCTAAGCTCCTACGAGCAGTACTTC.

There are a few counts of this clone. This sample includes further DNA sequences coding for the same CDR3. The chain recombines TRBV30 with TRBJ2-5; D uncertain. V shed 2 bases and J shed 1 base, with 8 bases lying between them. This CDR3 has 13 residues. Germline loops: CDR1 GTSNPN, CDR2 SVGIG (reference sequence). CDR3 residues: CAWSTGLQETQYF. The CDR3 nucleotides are TGTGCCTGGAGTACGGGCCTCCAAGAGACCCAGTACTTC.

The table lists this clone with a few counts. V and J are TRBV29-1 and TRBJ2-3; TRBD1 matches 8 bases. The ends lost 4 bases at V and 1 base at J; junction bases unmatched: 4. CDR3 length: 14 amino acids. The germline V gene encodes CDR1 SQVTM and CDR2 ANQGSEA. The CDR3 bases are TGCAGCGTTGGACAGGGGTTGGGCACAGATACGCAGTATTTT. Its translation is CSVGQGLGTDTQYF.

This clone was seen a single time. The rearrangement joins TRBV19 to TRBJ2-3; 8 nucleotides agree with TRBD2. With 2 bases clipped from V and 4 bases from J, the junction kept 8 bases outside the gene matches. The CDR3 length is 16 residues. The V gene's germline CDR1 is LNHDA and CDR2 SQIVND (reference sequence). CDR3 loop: CASSIRAAGGADTQYF. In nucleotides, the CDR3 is TGTGCCAGTAGTATACGCGCGGCGGGAGGCGCAGATACGCAGTATTTT.

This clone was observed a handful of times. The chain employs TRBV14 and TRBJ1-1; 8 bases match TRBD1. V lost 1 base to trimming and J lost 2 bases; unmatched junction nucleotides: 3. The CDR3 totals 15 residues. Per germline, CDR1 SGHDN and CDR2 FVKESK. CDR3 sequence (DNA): TGTGCCAGCAGCCAAGGGGACAGGCTCAACACTGAAGCTTTCTTT. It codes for CASSQGDRLNTEAFF.

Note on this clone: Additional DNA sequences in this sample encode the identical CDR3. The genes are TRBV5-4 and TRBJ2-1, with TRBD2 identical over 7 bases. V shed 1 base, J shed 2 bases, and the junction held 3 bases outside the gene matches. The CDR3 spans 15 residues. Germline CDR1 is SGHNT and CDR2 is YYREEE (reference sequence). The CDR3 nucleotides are TGTGCCAGCAGCTTGAGGCTAGCGGCCTACAATGAGCAGTTCTTC. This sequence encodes CASSLRLAAYNEQFF. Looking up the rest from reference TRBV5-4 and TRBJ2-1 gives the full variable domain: ETGVTQSPTHLIKTRGQQVTLRCSSQSGHNTVSWYQQALGQGPQFIFQYYREEENGRGNFPPRFSGLQFPNYSSELNVNALELDDSALYLCASSLRLAAYNEQFFGPGTRLTVL.

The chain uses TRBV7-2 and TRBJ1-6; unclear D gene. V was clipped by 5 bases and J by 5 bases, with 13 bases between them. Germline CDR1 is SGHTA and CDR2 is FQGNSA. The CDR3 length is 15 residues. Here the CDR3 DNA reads TGTGCCAGCAGCGCGTTCGGGAGAAATAATTCACCCCTCCACTTT. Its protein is CASSAFGRNNSPLHF.